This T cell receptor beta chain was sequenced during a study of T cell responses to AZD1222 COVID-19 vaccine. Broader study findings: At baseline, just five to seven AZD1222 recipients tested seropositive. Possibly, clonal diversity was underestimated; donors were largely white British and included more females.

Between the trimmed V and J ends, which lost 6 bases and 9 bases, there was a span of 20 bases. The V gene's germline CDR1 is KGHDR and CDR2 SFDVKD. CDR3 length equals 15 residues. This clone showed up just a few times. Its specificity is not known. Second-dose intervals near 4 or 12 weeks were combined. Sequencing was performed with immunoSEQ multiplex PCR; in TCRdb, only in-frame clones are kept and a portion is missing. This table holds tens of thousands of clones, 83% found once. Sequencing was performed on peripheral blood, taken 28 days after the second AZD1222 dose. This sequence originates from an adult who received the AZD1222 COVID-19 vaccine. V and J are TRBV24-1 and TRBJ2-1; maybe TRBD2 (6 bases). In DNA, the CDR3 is TGTGCCACCAGTCCCCCGGGGGAATTCGGAGGTGAGCAGTTCTTC. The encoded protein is CATSPPGEFGGEQFF.